Following are 21 T cell receptor beta chains from one sample sequenced in a study of blood T cell repertoires in COVID-19. The protocol was immunoSEQ multiplex PCR, while the TCRdb copy is restricted to in-frame clones and leaves out a portion. The sample comprises some 60,000 clones, 75% to 95% of which are singletons, and about 2.1% rests with the top ten. Sequencing input: peripheral blood. The receptors here all came from a man between 60 and 75 years old with acute or convalescent COVID-19.

Note on this clone: One end of the junction varies from germline; a read error may be responsible. The V and J genes are TRBV28 and TRBJ1-6; weak D call: TRBD1 (6 bases). The germline gives CDR1 MDHEN, CDR2 SYDVKM. This CDR3 region has 14 residues. The CDR3 DNA is TGTGCCAGCAGTTCCACTCCCCCCGGGCGGGGGCCCGGGTTT. This translates into CASSSTPPGRGPGF. Together with reference TRBV28 and TRBJ1-6, the CDR3 gives the full variable domain: DVKVTQSSRYLVKRTGEKVFLECVQDMDHENMFWYRQDPGLGLRLIYFSYDVKMKEKGDIPEGYSVSREKKERFSLILESASTNQTSMYLCASSSTPPGRGPGFGNGTRLTVT.

V and J are TRBV3-1 (or the pseudogene TRBV3-2) and TRBJ1-2; D uncertain. The CDR3 is made up of 15 amino acids. In germline, CDR1 is LGHDT, CDR2 YNNKEL (reference sequence). V shed 0 bases and J shed 0 bases, with 8 bases lying between them. The CDR3 protein is CASSQEQQANYGYTF. The DNA of the CDR3 is TGTGCCAGCAGCCAAGAACAGCAAGCTAACTATGGCTACACCTTC.

In regard to this clone: Distinct nucleotide sequences in the sample also encode this CDR3. The J gene is TRBJ2-7, the V gene TRBV6-6, with no clear D. V lost 4 bases and J lost 7, with 11 bases in between. CDR3 length: 12 amino acids. Germline V CDR1 and CDR2: MNHNY, SVGAGI (reference sequence). The CDR3 region is CASSSPPREQYF. The CDR3 coding sequence is TGTGCCAGCAGTTCCCCCCCCAGGGAGCAGTACTTC.

J is TRBJ1-1 and V is TRBV24-1; a weak D match, TRBD1 (6 bases). V was trimmed by 3 bases and J by 8 bases, leaving 9 bases between them. This CDR3 has 12 amino acids. The germline gives CDR1 KGHDR, CDR2 SFDVKD. This CDR3 reads CATSDPGQEAFF. In DNA form, the CDR3 reads TGTGCCACCAGTGATCCTGGACAGGAAGCTTTCTTT.

The CDR3 region has the DNA TGTGCCAGTAGTATTTACGCAGGTTACGAGCAGTACTTC. Translating gives CASSIYAGYEQYF. The chain couples TRBV19 to TRBJ2-7; D is ambiguous. This CDR3 is built from 13 residues. V was clipped by 3 bases and J by 4 bases, with 10 bases between them. Germline V gene sequence: CDR1 LNHDA, CDR2 SQIVND (reference sequence).

The chain joins TRBV6-2 or TRBV6-3 to TRBJ1-2; possibly TRBD1 for D (5 bases). The V gene lost 6 bases and the J gene lost 4 bases, with 18 bases spanning the gap. The length of the CDR3 is 15 residues. Germline V gives CDR1 MNHEY, CDR2 SVGEGT. CDR3 in amino acids: CASSDTSRGSYGYTF. The CDR3 nucleotides are TGTGCCAGCAGCGACACCTCAAGGGGATCCTATGGCTACACCTTC.

J is TRBJ1-5 and V is TRBV30, with D possibly being TRBD1 (5 bases). Trimming cost V 0 bases and J 4 bases, with 10 bases left between them. CDR3 length: 14 residues. Germline CDR1 and CDR2: GTSNPN and SVGIG (reference sequence). The CDR3, as DNA: TGTGCCTGGAGTGTCGGGGGGGGGAATCAGCCCCAGCATTTT. Amino acid sequence: CAWSVGGGNQPQHF.

The genes are TRBV4-1 and TRBJ2-2, with TRBD2 identical over 8 bases. The germline gives CDR1 MGHRA, CDR2 YSYEKL. The CDR3 has 16 residues. The V segment lost 8 bases and the J segment 3 bases; nucleotides outside the gene matches: 11. CDR3 in amino acids: CASAPGSGSHTGELFF. CDR3 DNA sequence: TGCGCCAGCGCCCCCGGCAGCGGGAGCCACACCGGGGAGCTGTTTTTT.

The rearrangement joins TRBV11-2 to TRBJ2-2, with D maybe TRBD1 (5 bases). Germline assignment: CDR1 SGHAT and CDR2 FQNNGV. The CDR3 loop spans 14 amino acids. V lost 4 bases to trimming and J lost 5 bases, with 11 bases between them. The chain's CDR3 is CASSWGPQTGELFF. The CDR3 DNA sequence: TGTGCCAGCAGCTGGGGCCCGCAGACCGGGGAGCTGTTTTTT.

The chain carries TRBV2 and TRBJ2-7, with unresolved D. Trimming left V 3 bases short and J 2 bases short, with 23 bases between. Germline V gene sequence: CDR1 SNHLY, CDR2 FYNNEI. The CDR3 runs to 18 residues. The CDR3 DNA sequence: TGTGCCAGCAGTGACCAGTTCCAGGCGCTCCTTCGAACCTACGAGCAGTACTTC. It yields the protein CASSDQFQALLRTYEQYF.

The rearrangement links TRBV5-5 to TRBJ1-3; weak D call: TRBD1 (5 bases). The ends were cut back, 4 bases at V and 0 bases at J, with 11 bases in the middle. The length of the CDR3 is 15 residues. The V gene's germline CDR1 is SGHKS and CDR2 YYEKEE (reference sequence). The CDR3 loop is CASSDRPISGNTIYF. The CDR3 DNA sequence: TGTGCCAGCAGCGACAGACCTATCTCTGGAAACACCATATATTTT.

This clone was recorded once. This sequence joins TRBV27 and TRBJ1-6; D is undetermined. Trimming removed 7 bases at V and 7 bases at J, with 11 bases between. Germline CDR1 MNHEY, CDR2 SMNVEV (reference sequence). The CDR3 totals 13 residues. The CDR3 spells CASTVSGNSPLHF. DNA for the CDR3: TGTGCCAGCACAGTCTCGGGGAATTCACCCCTCCACTTT.

This sequence joins TRBV28 and TRBJ2-5; possibly TRBD1 for D (6 bases). The CDR3 extends over 14 amino acids. Per germline, CDR1 MDHEN and CDR2 SYDVKM. V lost 6 bases and J lost 5, with 16 bases in between. The CDR3 here is CASRERGFRETQYF. CDR3 in DNA: TGTGCCAGCAGGGAGAGGGGGTTCAGGGAGACCCAGTACTTC.

With respect to this clone: Germline and junction disagree at one end, which may indicate a read error. V usage is TRBV28 and J usage is TRBJ1-2, with TRBD1 identical over 10 bases. Germline V gives CDR1 MDHEN, CDR2 SYDVKM. CDR3 length: 12 residues. CDR3 DNA sequence: TGTGCCGGCAGACAGGGGGCCTATGGCTACACCTTC. Its translation: CAGRQGAYGYTF.

In this sample, this clone turned up once. This chain links TRBV10-3 with TRBJ1-1; D may be TRBD1 (6 bases). CDR3 length: 15 residues. Germline V gives CDR1 ENHRY, CDR2 SYGVKD. V dropped 0 bases and J dropped 3 bases, with 11 bases sitting between them. Here the CDR3 reads CAISESPGQDTEAFF. CDR3 nucleotides: TGTGCCATCAGTGAGTCCCCGGGACAAGACACTGAAGCTTTCTTT.

V usage is TRBV19 and J usage is TRBJ2-5; TRBD1 aligns across 9 bases. CDR1 and CDR2 from the germline V gene are LNHDA and SQIVND (reference sequence). V shed 8 bases, J shed 5 bases, and the junction held 6 bases outside the gene matches. The CDR3 totals 13 residues. The chain's CDR3 is CASGTGGGETQYF. CDR3 coding DNA: TGTGCCAGTGGAACAGGGGGCGGGGAGACCCAGTACTTC.

V and J are TRBV27 and TRBJ2-5, with D hard to call. Trimming took off 6 bases at V and 2 bases at J, with 13 bases between the two ends. Germline CDR1 reads MNHEY; CDR2 reads SMNVEV (reference sequence). The CDR3 is 14 amino acids. CDR3 loop: CASRSGFNQETQYF. The CDR3 DNA reads TGTGCCAGCAGGTCCGGGTTTAATCAAGAGACCCAGTACTTC.

The chain recombines TRBV6-5 with TRBJ1-5, with a weak D call TRBD1 (5 bases). V lost 8 bases to trimming and J lost 5 bases, with 7 bases between them. The CDR3 is 11 amino acids. Germline CDR1 is MNHEY and CDR2 is SVGAGI. CDR3 sequence (DNA): TGTGCCAGCGGACAAGATCAGCCCCAGCATTTT. Its protein product is CASGQDQPQHF.

The CDR3 spells CASSQDRGKGQPQHF. DNA of the CDR3: TGCGCCAGCAGCCAAGACAGGGGTAAAGGGCAGCCCCAGCATTTT. The rearrangement uses TRBV4-3 and TRBJ1-5; a weak D match, TRBD1 (6 bases). The V end was cut by 0 bases, the J end by 7 bases, with 13 bases between. Germline CDR1 LGHNA, CDR2 YSLEER. The CDR3 runs 15 residues.

This clone occurred once. The chain links TRBV30 to TRBJ1-3; 8 bases align to TRBD1. This CDR3 is built from 14 residues. J lost 4 bases, V lost 1 base, and 3 bases had no gene match. Germline loops: CDR1 GTSNPN, CDR2 SVGIG (reference sequence). DNA of the CDR3: TGTGCCTGGAGTGCGACAGGGGCAGGAAACACCATATATTTT. This gives the protein CAWSATGAGNTIYF.

The J gene is TRBJ2-2, the V gene TRBV24-1; 9 bases line up with TRBD1. There are 19 residues in the CDR3. From germline, CDR1 is KGHDR and CDR2 SFDVKD. Unmatched junction bases numbered 8, after V lost 1 base and J lost 0 bases. CDR3 sequence reads: CATSDFLGTGGPNTGELFF. The CDR3 DNA sequence: TGTGCCACCAGTGATTTCCTCGGAACAGGGGGCCCGAACACCGGGGAGCTGTTTTTT.